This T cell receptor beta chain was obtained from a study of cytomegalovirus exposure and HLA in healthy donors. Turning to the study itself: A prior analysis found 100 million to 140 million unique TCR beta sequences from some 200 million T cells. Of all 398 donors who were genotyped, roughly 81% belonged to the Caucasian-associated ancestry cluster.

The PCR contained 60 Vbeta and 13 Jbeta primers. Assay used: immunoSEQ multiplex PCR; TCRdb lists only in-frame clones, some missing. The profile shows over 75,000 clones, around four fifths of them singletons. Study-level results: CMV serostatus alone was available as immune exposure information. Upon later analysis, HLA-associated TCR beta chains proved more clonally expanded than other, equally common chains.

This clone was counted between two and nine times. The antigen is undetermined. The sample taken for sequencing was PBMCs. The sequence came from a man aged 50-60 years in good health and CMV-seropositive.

The CDR3 loop reads CASSPRQGQSYEQYF. CDR3 nucleotides: TGCGCCAGCAGCCCTAGACAGGGGCAGTCCTACGAGCAGTACTTC. The chain uses TRBV5-1 and TRBJ2-7; 8 bases are shared with TRBD1. The V segment lost 4 bases and the J segment 1 base; nucleotides outside the gene matches: 7. The length of the CDR3 is 15 residues. CDR1 and CDR2 from the germline V gene are SGHRS and YFSETQ.